This T cell receptor (beta chain) was sequenced during a study of monozygotic twins with inflammatory bowel disease. The study's findings and limits: For IBD patients, clonotypes shared with others were fewer than for healthy twins, especially with disease activity.

Of note for this clonotype: What it binds is unknown.

Template switching incorporated UMIs with a 6-nucleotide sample barcode. TCRdb re-called the 5' RACE reads and gives one entry per CDR3 protein, without DNA. The table for this sample gives 400,000 to 500,000 distinct CDR3 sequences. The V gene's germline CDR1 is LGHDT and CDR2 YNNKEL (reference sequence). The CDR3 sequence is 18 residues long. Input material: blood. The J gene is TRBJ1-2, the V gene TRBV3-1; TCRdb calls TRBD1, which cannot be checked without DNA. The sequence was collected from a human donor with ulcerative colitis or Crohn's disease, or a healthy co-twin of an affected twin (not recorded which). Here the CDR3 reads CASSQDATLQGRNYGYTF.